Sequencing of this T cell receptor (beta chain) was carried out in a study of blood T cells in healthy people across ages. Through a sample-barcoded 5' primer and a J-beta primer mix, a second PCR was run for roughly 6 to 11 cycles. TCRdb reanalysed the 5' RACE reads using MiXCR and keeps one entry per CDR3 protein. The repertoire includes 800,000 to 1,300,000 distinct CDR3 sequences, about 23% of them detected once, and about 0.72% sits in the top ten. The CDR3 has 15 amino acids. Germline V gene lookup returns CDR1 SGHRS and CDR2 YFSETQ. V was shortened by 2 bases and J by 1 base, with 12 bases between the two germline ends. These records were also assigned to another study, of T cells of mothers and their children. According to that study: The authors used all extracted RNA for cDNA synthesis, at roughly 1.5 ug per 15 ul. Added by the second PCR's M1S primer were sample barcodes and 2-4 random nucleotides. Among related mother-child pairs, overlap was slightly higher than in unrelated pairs, though not significantly.

The sequence was obtained from a girl aged 2 to 10 in good health. The genes are TRBV5-1 and TRBJ2-5; a possible D gene is TRBD1 (5 bases). Specimen: blood. The CDR3 DNA is TGCGCCAGCAGCTTAATAAGGCAGGGCCAAGAGACCCAGTACTTC. Translated: CASSLIRQGQETQYF.